This T cell receptor (beta chain) emerged from a study of cytomegalovirus exposure and HLA in healthy donors. Some clones are missing from TCRdb's copy, which holds only in-frame ones; the method was immunoSEQ multiplex PCR. Of fewer than 85,000 clones in the sample, about 95% were seen once. Comment on this clone: Other DNA sequences in this specimen translate into the identical CDR3.

The junction had 3 bases not matched to a gene; V was cut back by 6 bases and J by 6 bases. There are 12 residues in the CDR3. The germline gives CDR1 SQVTM, CDR2 ANQGSEA. Among the roughly 120 subjects of the validation cohort, separate from the 666-subject first cohort, were the donors. This TCR was sampled from a woman aged 18-35 years in good health and CMV-seronegative. Sample: PBMCs. This rearrangement joins TRBV29-1 to TRBJ2-1, with 9 bases identical to TRBD1. CDR3 sequence (DNA): TGCAGCGTCAACAGGGGGCCCAATGAGCAGTTCTTC. Amino acid sequence: CSVNRGPNEQFF.